This T cell receptor beta chain appears in the sequencing data of a study of blood T cell repertoires in COVID-19. Study summary: Collection of acute and convalescent COVID-19 samples took place in the United States, Italy and Spain. Sources were T cells, B-cell-depleted T cells, or PBMCs; the material itself was cDNA or gDNA.

The germline V gene encodes CDR1 SNHLY and CDR2 FYNNEI. This CDR3 has 15 residues. Deletions cut 5 bases from V and 0 bases from J, with 14 bases between. Original handling: Amplification of reference gene primers was used by the study to estimate nucleated cell counts. Here immunoSEQ multiplex PCR was the method, and the copy in TCRdb shows in-frame clones only, minus some. The V and J calls and clone size are taken from that table; D and trimming were inferred from the DNA. There are fewer than 75,000 clones in the sample; about 92% occur only once, and about 8.9% lies in the top ten. V and J are TRBV2 and TRBJ2-7; D may be TRBD1 (6 bases). Material: peripheral blood. This clonotype was sampled from a human donor in a cohort sampled during active COVID-19. The CDR3 DNA is TGTGCCAGCAGTTCGGACAGTTCCCGCTCCTACGAGCAGTACTTC. Translated, it gives CASSSDSSRSYEQYF.